Below, 17 T cell receptor beta chains from the same sample are listed, as sequenced in a study of blood T cell repertoires in COVID-19. The table came from immunoSEQ multiplex PCR; TCRdb's copy has only in-frame clones and leaves some out. The sample records approximately 200,000 clones, around 80% being singletons. The sample taken for sequencing was peripheral blood. The receptor source for this set is a woman older than 75 with acute or convalescent COVID-19.

The chain links TRBV3-1 (or the pseudogene TRBV3-2) to TRBJ2-7; the match to TRBD2 covers 9 bases. J lost 4 bases, V lost 4 bases, and 8 bases had no gene match. There are 15 residues in the CDR3. Germline lookup yields CDR1 LGHDT and CDR2 YNNKEL (reference sequence). In nucleotides, the CDR3 is TGTGCCAGCAGCCGTGGGACTAGCCGCCTGTACGAGCAGTACTTC. Translating gives CASSRGTSRLYEQYF.

This clone turned up a few times. The chain links TRBV4-2 to TRBJ1-4, with a possible D match to TRBD1 (6 bases). Germline-derived CDR1 and CDR2 are LGHNA and YNFKEQ. The CDR3 runs 14 residues. Trimming removed 1 base from V and 8 bases from J, with 11 bases in between. The CDR3 loop reads CASSQGRGGEKLFF. The CDR3, as DNA: TGTGCCAGCAGCCAAGGACGGGGGGGCGAAAAACTGTTTTTT.

The rearrangement uses TRBV14 and TRBJ2-7; D is unresolved. V was pared by 0 bases and J by 0 bases, with 15 bases between. The germline V gene has CDR1 SGHDN and CDR2 FVKESK. This CDR3 has 17 amino acids. The CDR3 DNA reads TGTGCCAGCAGCCAAGATCCCACCCGACTGAGCTCCTACGAGCAGTACTTC. Translating it yields CASSQDPTRLSSYEQYF.

There are a few counts of this clone. The chain carries TRBV18 and TRBJ2-2; 9 bases are shared with TRBD1. The length of the CDR3 is 16 residues. Per germline, CDR1 KGHSH and CDR2 LQKENI. Trimming took 2 bases from V and 2 from J; bases not matched to a gene: 3. CDR3: CASSPGTGRNTGELFF. CDR3 DNA: TGTGCCAGCTCACCAGGGACAGGGAGAAACACCGGGGAGCTGTTTTTT.

This chain joins TRBV18 and TRBJ1-5; tentatively, D is TRBD1 (5 bases). Trimming cost V 2 bases and J 8 bases, with 10 bases left between them. Per germline, CDR1 KGHSH and CDR2 LQKENI. The CDR3 has 13 residues. CDR3 in amino acids: CASSPRGPEPQHF. In DNA, the CDR3 is TGTGCCAGCTCACCAAGGGGTCCGGAGCCCCAGCATTTT.

This chain links TRBV11-2 with TRBJ2-7, with D uncertain. The CDR3 contains 11 residues. The V gene's germline CDR1 is SGHAT and CDR2 FQNNGV. Trimming stripped 4 bases from V and 3 bases from J, with 4 bases between. CDR3: CASSSGYEQYF. DNA of the CDR3: TGTGCCAGCAGCTCCGGCTACGAGCAGTACTTC.

This rearrangement joins TRBV7-2 to TRBJ2-1; D is undetermined. CDR3 length: 15 amino acids. V was clipped by 4 bases and J by 5 bases, with 15 bases between them. CDR1 SGHTA and CDR2 FQGNSA come from the germline V gene. The CDR3 DNA follows: TGTGCCAGCAGCTCCTCCCGGAGCTCGAACAATGAGCAGTTCTTC. The encoded protein is CASSSSRSSNNEQFF.

This clone was observed a single time. The chain carries TRBV7-2 and TRBJ1-5; D is unclear. This CDR3 region has 15 residues. CDR1 SGHTA and CDR2 FQGNSA come from the germline V gene. With 1 base removed from V and 3 bases from J, the gap between germline ends came to 10 bases. Here the CDR3 DNA reads TGTGCCAGCAGCTTAGTTTCAGGTTCCAATCAGCCCCAGCATTTT. Protein: CASSLVSGSNQPQHF.

This rearrangement joins TRBV5-4 to TRBJ2-5; TRBD1 agrees at 9 bases. This CDR3 region has 15 residues. V lost 7 bases to trimming and J lost 5 bases; unmatched junction nucleotides: 12. Germline CDR1 reads SGHNT; CDR2 reads YYREEE (reference sequence). The CDR3: CASEGTTGGGETQYF. As DNA, the CDR3 is TGTGCCAGCGAAGGGACTACAGGGGGCGGGGAGACCCAGTACTTC. Drawing the rest from reference TRBV5-4 and TRBJ2-5, the complete variable domain is ETGVTQSPTHLIKTRGQQVTLRCSSQSGHNTVSWYQQALGQGPQFIFQYYREEENGRGNFPPRFSGLQFPNYSSELNVNALELDDSALYLCASEGTTGGGETQYFGPGTRLLVL.

This rearrangement joins TRBV18 to TRBJ2-7; 14 bases map to TRBD2. This CDR3 comprises 16 residues. The ends lost 5 bases at V and 7 bases at J; junction bases unmatched: 10. In germline, CDR1 is KGHSH, CDR2 LQKENI. The CDR3 region has the DNA TGTGCCAGCTCAACTTCCGGGACTAGCGGGGGATGGGAGCAGTACTTC. Translating it yields CASSTSGTSGGWEQYF.

This clone was seen a single time. V and J are TRBV10-1 and TRBJ2-1; 7 bases match TRBD1. The CDR3 has 14 amino acids. Germline values: CDR1 WNHNN, CDR2 SYGVQD (reference sequence). J gave up 2 bases and V 5 bases, and 3 bases lay outside the gene matches. This chain's CDR3 is CASSTGVTYNEQFF. CDR3 in DNA: TGCGCCAGCAGTACAGGGGTAACCTACAATGAGCAGTTCTTC.

The chain is built from TRBV4-2 and TRBJ1-1, with D unresolved. Deletions cut 0 bases from V and 3 bases from J, with 14 bases between. The CDR3 extends over 16 amino acids. Germline assignment: CDR1 LGHNA and CDR2 YNFKEQ. CDR3 sequence (DNA): TGTGCCAGCAGCCAAGATCCCCTCGACTCGGACACTGAAGCTTTCTTT. As protein: CASSQDPLDSDTEAFF.

This clone is a singleton in its sample. The chain combines TRBV3-1 (or the pseudogene TRBV3-2) with TRBJ1-5; TRBD1 might be the D (5 bases). Germline CDR1 is LGHDT and CDR2 is YNNKEL (reference sequence). The length of the CDR3 is 15 residues. V shed 1 base and J shed 9 bases, with 16 bases lying between them. This CDR3 reads CASSQGAGPGGPQHF. DNA for the CDR3: TGTGCCAGCAGCCAAGGTGCTGGGCCCGGGGGGCCCCAGCATTTT.

The count of this clone is one. The gene calls are TRBV3-1 (or the pseudogene TRBV3-2) and TRBJ2-7, with TRBD2 matching 10 bases. V was clipped by 0 bases and J by 7 bases; unmatched bases: 9. The CDR3 runs to 16 residues. Germline V gene sequence: CDR1 LGHDT, CDR2 YNNKEL (reference sequence). CDR3 coding DNA: TGTGCCAGCAGCCAAGATCGGCTAGCGGGAGCGAGGGAGCAGTACTTC. It codes for CASSQDRLAGAREQYF.

This clone has just one count. The genes are TRBV30 and TRBJ2-3; 7 bases map to TRBD1. The germline V gene has CDR1 GTSNPN and CDR2 SVGIG (reference sequence). Trimming at V came to 0 bases and at J to 4 bases, leaving 7 bases not matched to a gene. This CDR3 is 15 amino acids long. The CDR3 loop is CAWSVSGGAPDTQYF. CDR3 in DNA: TGTGCCTGGAGTGTTTCAGGGGGTGCCCCAGATACGCAGTATTTT.

This clone showed up just a few times. The chain links TRBV6-5 to TRBJ1-1; D might be TRBD1 (6 bases). This CDR3 has 14 residues. Germline V gene lookup returns CDR1 MNHEY and CDR2 SVGAGI. V shed 6 bases and J shed 1 base, with 12 bases lying between them. CDR3 DNA sequence: TGTGCCAGCAGATATTTAGGGGGGAACACTGAAGCTTTCTTT. The encoded protein is CASRYLGGNTEAFF.

This clone was seen a handful of times. The chain links TRBV7-2 to TRBJ1-1; 9 bases match TRBD1. Germline V gene sequence: CDR1 SGHTA, CDR2 FQGNSA. V was pared by 5 bases and J by 4 bases, with 5 bases of the junction left unmatched. The CDR3 is made up of 14 amino acids. In DNA, the CDR3 is TGTGCCAGCAGCCGGACAGGGGCGGGCACTGAAGCTTTCTTT. Translating it yields CASSRTGAGTEAFF.